One sample yielded the 30 T cell receptor beta chains listed below, sequenced in a study of T cell changes during pregnancy in multiple sclerosis. The assay was immunoSEQ multiplex PCR, and TCRdb's table has in-frame clones only and misses some. The sample includes around 50,000 clones, about nine tenths of them seen just once. Here the sequenced sample was CD4+ T cells from peripheral blood mononuclear cells, taken after pregnancy. The receptor set was obtained from a female donor with multiple sclerosis, enrolled in a pregnancy study.

The CDR3 sequence: CSVEASGGIGEQFF. The CDR3 bases are TGCAGCGTTGAAGCTAGCGGGGGGATTGGGGAGCAGTTCTTC. The J gene is TRBJ2-1, the V gene TRBV29-1; 11 bases align to TRBD2. Trimming at V came to 1 base and at J to 10 bases, leaving 6 bases not matched to a gene. This CDR3 contains 14 residues. Germline-derived CDR1 and CDR2 are SQVTM and ANQGSEA.

CDR3 amino acids: CASSGGEGRGWRNSPLHF. Here the CDR3 DNA reads TGCGCCAGCAGTGGGGGAGAGGGGAGGGGCTGGCGTAATTCACCCCTCCACTTT. The chain is built from TRBV10-1 and TRBJ1-6; perhaps TRBD1 as D (5 bases). Per germline, CDR1 WNHNN and CDR2 SYGVQD (reference sequence). There are 18 residues in the CDR3. Between the trimmed V and J ends, which lost 4 bases and 6 bases, there was a span of 22 bases.

This clone was seen only once. The chain recombines TRBV7-2 with TRBJ1-6, with 9 bases that match TRBD1. The trim removed 6 bases at V and 0 bases at J, leaving 9 bases unmatched. Germline V gives CDR1 SGHTA, CDR2 FQGNSA. The CDR3 consists of 18 residues. Here the CDR3 DNA reads TGTGCCAGCAGTTCCCGGACAGGGGTAAACTCCTATAATTCACCCCTCCACTTT. Translation gives CASSSRTGVNSYNSPLHF.

This clone was seen only once. The rearrangement joins TRBV4-1 to TRBJ2-7, with D possibly matching TRBD2 (5 bases). V was cut by 1 base and J by 0 bases, with 19 bases left in between. The CDR3 spans 18 residues. The V gene's germline CDR1 is MGHRA and CDR2 YSYEKL. The CDR3 nucleotides are TGCGCCAGCAGCCAAGTCACTCCCCGGACTGGGAGCTCCTACGAGCAGTACTTC. Protein: CASSQVTPRTGSSYEQYF.

This chain uses TRBV2 with TRBJ2-3, with 11 bases fitting TRBD2. Germline V gene data show CDR1 as SNHLY and CDR2 as FYNNEI. Trimming cost V 6 bases and J 6 bases; bases outside gene matches: 5. CDR3 length: 14 amino acids. DNA of the CDR3: TGTGCCAGCAGGCTAGCGGGAGGTGGGGATACGCAGTATTTT. It yields the protein CASRLAGGGDTQYF.

This chain connects TRBV30 to TRBJ1-1; 9 bases agree with TRBD1. Germline V lookup: CDR1 GTSNPN, CDR2 SVGIG (reference sequence). The CDR3 runs 15 residues. V gave up 0 bases and J gave up 7 bases; unmatched junction bases: 9. CDR3 region: CAWSVRQGGGSEAFF. CDR3 DNA: TGTGCCTGGAGTGTTAGACAGGGGGGTGGTAGTGAAGCTTTCTTT.

The chain employs TRBV5-6 and TRBJ1-1, with TRBD1 as a possible D gene (5 bases). CDR3 length: 13 residues. CDR1 and CDR2 from the germline V gene are SGHDT and YYEEEE. Deletions cut 6 bases from V and 7 bases from J, with 16 bases between. Here the CDR3 DNA reads TGTGCCAGCACCAAAGCGGGGGGACTTGAAGCTTTCTTT. Amino acid sequence: CASTKAGGLEAFF. Filled out from reference TRBV5-6 and TRBJ1-1, the complete variable domain reads DAGVTQSPTHLIKTRGQQVTLRCSPKSGHDTVSWYQQALGQGPQFIFQYYEEEERQRGNFPDRFSGHQFPNYSSELNVNALLLGDSALYLCASTKAGGLEAFFGQGTRLTVV.

The V and J genes are TRBV9 and TRBJ2-1; perhaps TRBD2 as D (6 bases). From germline, CDR1 is SGDLS and CDR2 YYNGEE. The CDR3 contains 18 residues. The ends were cut back, 0 bases at V and 1 base at J, with 17 bases in the middle. The CDR3 DNA follows: TGTGCCAGCAGCGTAGCCTGGGGAGGCCCGCGGTCCTACAATGAGCAGTTCTTC. Residues: CASSVAWGGPRSYNEQFF.

V is TRBV20-1 and J is TRBJ2-1; 8 nucleotides align to TRBD1. Germline V gene sequence: CDR1 DFQATT, CDR2 SNEGSKA (reference sequence). This CDR3 has 11 amino acids. V dropped 3 bases and J dropped 9; count of bases not matched to a gene: 1. The CDR3 sequence: CSASRGLEQFF. Written as DNA, the CDR3 is TGCAGTGCTAGCAGGGGGCTTGAGCAGTTCTTC.

V usage is TRBV4-3 and J usage is TRBJ2-1; 12 bases line up with TRBD2. V lost 0 bases, J lost 10 bases, and 4 bases stayed unmatched. Looked up from germline, CDR1 is LGHNA and CDR2 is YSLEER. The CDR3 covers 15 residues. For the CDR3, the DNA is TGCGCCAGCAGCCAAGAACTAGCGGGGGGTCGGGAGCAGTTCTTC. Encoded protein: CASSQELAGGREQFF.

This clone was counted between two and nine times. The rearrangement joins TRBV4-1 to TRBJ1-5; unclear D gene. This CDR3 spans 16 amino acids. Germline loops: CDR1 MGHRA, CDR2 YSYEKL. Trimming removed 0 bases from V and 0 bases from J, with 9 bases in between. DNA of the CDR3: TGCGCCAGCAGCCAAGATCCTGGCAATAGCAATCAGCCCCAGCATTTT. Amino acid sequence: CASSQDPGNSNQPQHF.

The V and J genes are TRBV30 and TRBJ2-5; D perhaps matches TRBD1 (5 bases). V was cut by 0 bases and J by 5 bases, with 10 bases left in between. CDR1 is GTSNPN, CDR2 SVGIG, per germline (reference sequence). The CDR3 is 13 residues long. The CDR3 DNA reads as TGTGCCTGGAGTGTACGGCCAGGGGAGACCCAGTACTTC. Translated, it gives CAWSVRPGETQYF.

CDR3 in DNA: TGTGCCAGCAGCTTAACCCCCCTAACAGGGGGCTTTTTCTTT. It specifies CASSLTPLTGGFFF. V is TRBV7-3 and J is TRBJ1-1; 9 bases line up with TRBD1. The CDR3 is 14 amino acids. In germline, CDR1 is SGHTA, CDR2 FQGTGA. The V segment lost 0 bases and the J segment 13 bases; nucleotides outside the gene matches: 9.

This chain joins TRBV5-6 and TRBJ1-1, with a possible D match to TRBD1 (5 bases). The CDR3 covers 13 residues. Germline lookup yields CDR1 SGHDT and CDR2 YYEEEE. V lost 4 bases to trimming and J lost 4 bases, with 11 bases between them. The CDR3 coding sequence is TGTGCCAGCAGCCGAAACACAGGCACTGAAGCTTTCTTT. Its translation: CASSRNTGTEAFF.

The rearrangement joins TRBV19 to TRBJ1-2; D unclear. V was pared by 6 bases and J by 5 bases, with 10 bases between. CDR3 size: 12 residues. Germline assignment: CDR1 LNHDA and CDR2 SQIVND (reference sequence). CDR3: CASSFRVYGYTF. For the CDR3, the DNA is TGTGCCAGTAGCTTTCGGGTTTATGGCTACACCTTC.

The chain joins TRBV7-2 to TRBJ2-7; no clear D. Between the trimmed V and J ends, which lost 0 bases and 3 bases, there was a span of 12 bases. This CDR3 region has 15 residues. Germline lookup yields CDR1 SGHTA and CDR2 FQGNSA. The CDR3 DNA is TGTGCCAGCAGCTTAGCCTCAGCGATTGTCTACGAGCAGTACTTC. Translating gives CASSLASAIVYEQYF.

This clone was detected once. The J gene is TRBJ1-2, the V gene TRBV12-5; 8 nucleotides align to TRBD1. V gave up 3 bases and J gave up 3 bases; unmatched junction bases: 12. The CDR3 spans 17 residues. In germline, CDR1 is LGHNT, CDR2 FRNRAP. The CDR3 nucleotides are TGTGCTAGTGGTTTCTCTACCGATCAGGGGGCCCACTATGGCTACACCTTC. Encoded protein: CASGFSTDQGAHYGYTF.

V is TRBV7-2 and J is TRBJ2-7, with 8 bases matching TRBD2. With V trimmed by 2 bases and J by 1 base, 4 bases remained unmatched. CDR1 is SGHTA, CDR2 FQGNSA, per germline. The CDR3 has 15 residues. CDR3 sequence: CASSLSRGGSYEQYF. CDR3 nucleotide sequence: TGTGCCAGCAGCTTATCCCGGGGGGGTTCCTACGAGCAGTACTTC.

The chain couples TRBV7-8 to TRBJ2-1; 8 bases match TRBD1. The CDR3 totals 16 residues. The V gene end was trimmed by 4 bases and the J gene end by 8 bases; junction bases not matched to a gene: 13. Germline lookup yields CDR1 SGHVS and CDR2 FQNEAQ. CDR3 sequence reads: CASSSRDRLFFHEQFF. CDR3 DNA: TGTGCCAGCAGCTCACGGGACAGGTTATTTTTCCATGAGCAGTTCTTC.

The sample holds a few counts of this clone. The V call is TRBV18, the J call TRBJ2-5; TRBD1 matches at 9 bases. The ends lost 4 bases at V and 1 base at J; junction bases unmatched: 7. This CDR3 is 16 amino acids long. In germline, CDR1 is KGHSH, CDR2 LQKENI. CDR3 nucleotides: TGTGCCAGCTCACGGACCTTGGACAGGGGCCAAGAGACCCAGTACTTC. This codes for CASSRTLDRGQETQYF.

The chain is built from TRBV7-2 and TRBJ2-3; TRBD1 might be the D (8 bases). V lost 5 bases and J lost 3, with 15 bases in between. Germline V CDR1 and CDR2: SGHTA, FQGNSA. This CDR3 contains 15 residues. CDR3 amino acids: CASSGGQGGTDTQYF. In DNA, the CDR3 is TGTGCCAGCAGCGGCGGACAGGGAGGGACAGATACGCAGTATTTT.

This chain's CDR3 is CASSQAWALAGGQETQYF. In nucleotides, the CDR3 is TGCGCCAGCAGCCAAGCGTGGGCACTAGCGGGGGGGCAAGAGACCCAGTACTTC. The V gene is TRBV4-3, the J gene TRBJ2-5; 13 bases are shared with TRBD2. This CDR3 has 18 residues. Germline V CDR1 and CDR2: LGHNA, YSLEER. Trimming cost V 1 base and J 2 bases; bases outside gene matches: 7.

The chain combines TRBV6-1 with TRBJ1-6; D not resolved. Trimming took 7 bases from V and 0 from J, leaving 10 bases between them. Germline assignment: CDR1 MNHNS and CDR2 SASEGT. The length of the CDR3 is 15 residues. CDR3 in amino acids: CASTRRSSYNSPLHF. The CDR3 DNA follows: TGTGCCAGCACTCGTCGTAGCTCCTATAATTCACCCCTCCACTTT.

The V and J genes are TRBV19 and TRBJ1-1, with 8 bases identical to TRBD1. This CDR3 is 13 amino acids long. Trimming cost V 5 bases and J 6 bases; bases outside gene matches: 5. Germline-derived CDR1 and CDR2 are LNHDA and SQIVND (reference sequence). CDR3 region: CASSPQGAAEAFF. The CDR3 DNA follows: TGTGCCAGTAGTCCTCAGGGGGCGGCTGAAGCTTTCTTT.

The chain combines TRBV18 with TRBJ2-7, with 7 bases lining up with TRBD1. CDR3 length: 14 amino acids. J gave up 5 bases and V 3 bases, and 7 bases lay outside the gene matches. Germline CDR1 and CDR2: KGHSH and LQKENI. The CDR3 sequence is CASSPWGQGDEQYF. The CDR3 DNA follows: TGTGCCAGCTCACCGTGGGGGCAGGGGGACGAGCAGTACTTC.

The chain links TRBV5-1 to TRBJ2-7; perhaps TRBD1 as D (5 bases). The V end lost 3 bases, the J end lost 3 bases, and 13 bases lay between the germline ends. In germline, CDR1 is SGHRS, CDR2 YFSETQ. The CDR3 runs 14 residues. CDR3: CASSSELTDYEQYF. DNA for the CDR3: TGCGCCAGCAGCTCTGAACTGACAGACTACGAGCAGTACTTC.

V and J are TRBV19 and TRBJ2-2, with 8 bases fitting TRBD1. Germline V gene lookup returns CDR1 LNHDA and CDR2 SQIVND (reference sequence). CDR3 length equals 14 residues. V lost 8 bases to trimming and J lost 4 bases; unmatched junction nucleotides: 6. Written as DNA, the CDR3 is TGTGCCAGTGGCTGGACAGGGAGCACCGGGGAGCTGTTTTTT. Translated: CASGWTGSTGELFF.

The sample holds one count of this clone. The chain is built from TRBV30 and TRBJ2-7; maybe TRBD1 (6 bases). Trimming cost V 2 bases and J 9 bases, with 17 bases left between them. Germline V gene data show CDR1 as GTSNPN and CDR2 as SVGIG (reference sequence). The CDR3 length is 13 residues. Here the CDR3 reads CAWSKGQWSMQYF. DNA of the CDR3: TGTGCCTGGAGTAAAGGACAGTGGTCCATGCAGTACTTC.

The chain links TRBV6-1 to TRBJ2-2, with a tentative D call TRBD1 (6 bases). The CDR3 runs to 13 residues. The ends were cut back, 6 bases at V and 6 bases at J, with 11 bases in the middle. The V gene's germline CDR1 is MNHNS and CDR2 SASEGT. CDR3 DNA sequence: TGTGCCAGCAGGACACAGGGACCCGGGGAGCTGTTTTTT. Protein product: CASRTQGPGELFF.

V and J are TRBV18 and TRBJ2-3, with 14 bases fitting TRBD2. Germline V gene data show CDR1 as KGHSH and CDR2 as LQKENI. V was clipped by 4 bases and J by 5 bases; unmatched bases: 8. The CDR3 is 17 amino acids. The CDR3: CASSRIGLAGGLDTQYF. CDR3 in DNA: TGTGCCAGCTCACGGATCGGACTAGCGGGGGGTTTAGATACGCAGTATTTT.